The rows below give T cell receptor beta chains drawn from one sample of a study of cytomegalovirus exposure and HLA in healthy donors. The data were produced by immunoSEQ multiplex PCR, yet TCRdb's version contains in-frame clones alone and is incomplete. The table includes some 180,000 clones, 70% to 85% detected once. Material: PBMCs. All receptors come from a woman in her 30s in good health and CMV-seropositive. Both conserved end residues are part of each CDR3. The D gene is left open where the match is weak. Only some rows state a clone size, as once, few, many or a class for expanded clones.

>TRBV29-1|TRBJ1-2|NA|TRBD1
CSAVGQGNYGYTF
>TRBV7-8|TRBJ2-2|few|NA
CASSYSTGGTGELFF
>TRBV5-1|TRBJ1-2|NA|TRBD1
CASSTGQGVYGYTF
>TRBV7-9|TRBJ2-7|NA|NA
CAGQEPASYEQYF
>TRBV6-5|TRBJ2-2|NA|TRBD1
CASGFRGMNTGELFF
>TRBV5-1|TRBJ1-1|NA|NA
CASSFGGSDTEAFF
>TRBV10-1|TRBJ1-5|once|NA
CASSEDEQENDANQPQHF
>TRBV5-6|TRBJ1-1|NA|NA
CASSLTGTEAFF
>TRBV9|TRBJ1-2|NA|NA
CASSEGQNYGYTF
>TRBV5-1|TRBJ2-1|NA|TRBD1
CASSYLGQGTYNEQFF
>TRBV11-2|TRBJ1-5|NA|TRBD1
CASSSTGQSQPQHF
>TRBV10-3|TRBJ2-1|NA|TRBD2
CAISESSGTYNEQFF
>TRBV10-3|TRBJ2-3|NA|TRBD2
CAIRTGTSGTDTQYF
>TRBV29-1|TRBJ1-3|NA|TRBD1
CSAEGQGEYTIYF
>TRBV5-4|TRBJ1-6|NA|TRBD1
CASSLAGTGYNSPLHF
>TRBV5-1|TRBJ1-3|NA|TRBD1
CASGFTTGDSGNTIYF
>TRBV5-1|TRBJ1-1|NA|TRBD1
CASSTRTGAIGTEAFF
>TRBV5-1|TRBJ1-3|few|TRBD1
CASSPGTAGNTIYF
>TRBV10-2|TRBJ2-5|NA|TRBD2
CASRSGLAGQETQYF
>TRBV21-1|TRBJ2-5|NA|NA
CASSRRGLPRTQYF
>TRBV7-9|TRBJ2-1|NA|TRBD2
CASSQWLAEYNEQFF
>TRBV21-1|TRBJ2-5|NA|NA
CASSKTSGQETQYF
>TRBV4-1|TRBJ2-5|NA|NA
CASSQDHSQETQYF
>TRBV5-3|TRBJ2-1|NA|NA
CARSVVAASESVNEQFF
>TRBV30|TRBJ2-7|NA|NA
CAWSVSPYEQYF
>TRBV5-1|TRBJ1-1|NA|TRBD1
CASSSGTGLLNTEAFF
>TRBV27|TRBJ1-2|NA|TRBD1
CASRTGNYGYTF
>TRBV6-1|TRBJ1-2|NA|NA
CASSDWRVYGYTF
>TRBV2|TRBJ2-3|NA|NA
CASSEGGGRFTDTQYF
>TRBV5-4|TRBJ2-1|NA|TRBD2
CASSSGGVGYNEQFF
>TRBV11-3|TRBJ1-1|NA|NA
CASSLFWNTEAFF
>TRBV19|TRBJ1-2|NA|TRBD1
CASSGDGTGYYGYTF
>TRBV10-2|TRBJ2-1|once|TRBD2
CASRLAGSGYEQFF
>TRBV9|TRBJ2-2|few|NA
CASSSPEGRDTGELFF
>TRBV23-1|TRBJ1-5|NA|NA
CASGVGGYSNQPQHF
>TRBV6-5|TRBJ1-1|few|NA
CASSYREGEAFF
>TRBV7-2|TRBJ2-5|NA|NA
CASSKKSSSRAGETQYF
>TRBV19|TRBJ1-2|NA|NA
CATRGGGDGYTF
>TRBV11-3|TRBJ2-6|NA|NA
CASSFDRSGANVLTF
>TRBV30|TRBJ1-2|NA|TRBD1
CAWRPLGTGGYGYTF
>TRBV5-4|TRBJ2-3|NA|TRBD1
CASRRGTGGLVSTDTQYF
>TRBV5-6|TRBJ1-2|NA|NA
CASSYDWNYGYTF
>TRBV5-1|TRBJ2-3|NA|TRBD2
CASRPWTSGSTDTQYF
>TRBV14|TRBJ1-3|NA|NA
CASSLGNTIYF
>TRBV5-6|TRBJ1-4|few|NA
CASSSETDLNEKLFF
>TRBV19|TRBJ1-1|NA|NA
CASSIGGVGAFF